This T cell receptor beta chain emerged from a study of blood T cell repertoires in COVID-19. Germline V gene sequence: CDR1 MNHEY, CDR2 SMNVEV (reference sequence). V shed 6 bases and J 1 base; nucleotides not matched to a gene: 7. The CDR3 covers 15 residues. This table comes from immunoSEQ multiplex PCR, and its TCRdb copy is limited to in-frame clones, with some not included. The sample holds about 180,000 clones, 80% to 90% seen once. The sequence was obtained from a man aged 50 or older with active or convalescent COVID-19. V is TRBV27 and J is TRBJ2-7, with TRBD1 identical over 9 bases. Sample: peripheral blood. CDR3 sequence: CASRRPGQGSYEQYF. The CDR3 DNA is TGTGCCAGCAGAAGACCGGGACAGGGTTCCTACGAGCAGTACTTC.